Listed below are T cell receptor beta chains from one sample, sequenced in a study of T cells in Graves' hyperthyroidism and ophthalmopathy. TCRdb ran MiXCR on the multiplex PCR reads and lists one entry per CDR3 protein. The sample includes 470,000 or so distinct CDR3 sequences, less than 25% of them seen just once. The specimen was blood. The receptors derive from a man aged 18 to 30 with Graves' hyperthyroidism. CDR3s leave out the opening cysteine and the closing phenylalanine or tryptophan. Clone size appears in some rows only: once, few, many, or a class for an expanded clone.

TRBJ2-5	TRBV20-1	many	SARTSEDLTQY
TRBJ2-7	TRBV6-1	-	ASTNRFTEQY
TRBJ2-5	TRBV20-1	-	SAPWQLTETQY
TRBJ1-1	TRBV30	-	AWSVQVEAF
TRBJ2-2	TRBV14	-	ASSQDSGRGYTGELF
TRBJ2-1	TRBV2	many	ASSARFYNEQF
TRBJ1-2	TRBV24-1	many	ATSDREAHGYT
TRBJ1-2	TRBV20-1	many	SARERTGFQGYT
TRBJ2-5	TRBV4-1	many	ASSQQPGQGLQETQY
TRBJ1-1	TRBV18	many	ASSEVSSNTEAF
TRBJ2-7	TRBV28	many	ASRTGSPVYEQY
TRBJ2-7	TRBV6-2/TRBV6-3	many	ASSSSRYEQY
TRBJ2-7	TRBV2	many	ASSESTGLAGAFYEQY
TRBJ2-5	TRBV12-3/TRBV12-4	few	ASSSSGGALRETQY
TRBJ1-2	TRBV14	-	ASSLPGQGHGYT
TRBJ2-2	TRBV2	many	ASRNGQGYTGELF
TRBJ1-2	TRBV12-3/TRBV12-4	many	ASSAGGPNYGYT
TRBJ1-2	TRBV30	-	AWSVGQNYGYT
TRBJ1-5	TRBV27	few	PSRDRGQPQH
TRBJ2-7	TRBV6-5	many	ASSYRESSYEQY
TRBJ2-5	TRBV5-1	-	ASSTGSPYQETQY
TRBJ2-7	TRBV20-1	many	SARGGFIDYEQY
TRBJ2-5	TRBV2	many	ASSDIGLGETQY
TRBJ1-3	TRBV9	many	ASSESPKSDSGNTIC
TRBJ2-4	TRBV5-1	-	ASSLGQRDIQY
TRBJ1-5	TRBV6-5	many	ASSYRVSGLSNQPQH
TRBJ2-7	TRBV12-3/TRBV12-4	many	ASSWGGRDEQY
TRBJ1-1	TRBV29-1	few	SVAWTGDTEAF
TRBJ1-5	TRBV6-5	-	ASSFSGGLQPQH
TRBJ2-2	TRBV2	-	ASSEGARGPGELF
TRBJ1-1	TRBV14	many	ASSPTVGEPTEAF
TRBJ2-7	TRBV20-1	-	SASFLGGSSYEQY
TRBJ2-4	TRBV29-1	many	SVEDLGNIQY
TRBJ1-5	TRBV18	many	ASSSLPSNQPQH
TRBJ1-3	TRBV30	few	AWSGGQGRGNTIY
TRBJ2-7	TRBV29-1	many	SVTGPKGEQY
TRBJ1-2	TRBV27	many	ASSPSGGGINYGYT
TRBJ1-2	TRBV20-1	-	SAAPEDDSINYGYT
TRBJ1-1	TRBV13	many	ASSPGRETGGDTEAF
TRBJ1-5	TRBV20-1	many	SARTGLTNQPQH
TRBJ2-4	TRBV6-1	-	ASRQGETLGIQY
TRBJ1-3	TRBV7-8	few	ASSLGRVASRAGNTIY
TRBJ1-5	TRBV6-1	many	ASSEGISGNQPQH
TRBJ2-4	TRBV28	few	ASSFIGTQEKNIQY
TRBJ2-5	TRBV6-2/TRBV6-3	many	ASSQDRGLETQY
TRBJ2-7	TRBV2	-	ASSGQGASPY
TRBJ2-2	TRBV5-6	many	ASSIRLAGNTGELF
TRBJ2-7	TRBV20-1	few	SARPSSGTSVNEQY